This TCR beta chain was retrieved from a study of blood T cell repertoires in COVID-19. Study-wide context: Samples of COVID-19 (acute and convalescent) were obtained from the United States, Italy and Spain.

Under the authors' procedure: Amplification of reference gene primers was used by the study to estimate nucleated cell counts. The protocol was immunoSEQ multiplex PCR, while the TCRdb copy is restricted to in-frame clones and leaves out a portion. The V and J calls and clone size were taken over from that table, and D and trimming were inferred from the DNA. Seen here are some 100,000 clones, roughly 85% observed once, and the top ten hold approximately 31%. The germline V gene has CDR1 ENHRY and CDR2 SYGVKD. The CDR3 loop spans 15 amino acids. Trimming cost V 4 bases and J 3 bases; bases outside gene matches: 6.

The chain employs TRBV10-3 and TRBJ1-2; 9 bases line up with TRBD1. The sequence derives from a man between 65 and 85 years old with active or convalescent COVID-19. Sequencing was done on a sample of peripheral blood. CDR3 loop: CAISVRDRVDYGYTF. CDR3 nucleotides: TGTGCCATCAGTGTTAGGGACAGGGTCGACTATGGCTACACCTTC.